The clone carrying this T cell receptor beta chain was seen a handful of times. This specimen comes from a study of beta chain features in type 1 diabetes. Expressed TCRB transcripts were sequenced because the entire RNA isolate underwent reverse transcription. Profiling relied on immunoSEQ multiplex PCR, and the TCRdb table lists in-frame clones only, not all of them. The data contain 350,000 to 400,000 clones, about 16% of them singletons. CDR1 and CDR2 from the germline V gene are LGHNA and YNFKEQ. Germline trimming cut 4 bases from V and 4 bases from J; bases unmatched to any gene: 3. The CDR3 spans 14 residues.

Sequenced: naive CD4+ T cells from blood. The chain combines TRBV4-2 with TRBJ2-5; 10 nucleotides match TRBD1. This sequence was found in a young woman in good health. CDR3 amino acids: CASSRRTGGETQYF. The CDR3 DNA is TGTGCCAGCAGCCGACGGACAGGGGGAGAGACCCAGTACTTC.